The 17 T cell receptor beta chains given below trace back to one sample, sequenced in a study of shared clonotypes between healthy human individuals. Some clones are missing from TCRdb's copy, which holds only in-frame ones; the method was immunoSEQ multiplex PCR. Among roughly 2.1 million clones listed, about 93% were seen once. Terminally differentiated effector memory CD45RA+ cells were excluded from the naive CD8 cells, which were CD45RO-negative and positively selected for CCR7. Sequencing used naive CD8+ T cells from PBMCs. The receptor set was obtained from a man aged 18 to 35 in good health. Some clones in this sample may be carry-over from other donors' samples.

The chain links TRBV14 to TRBJ2-7; TRBD1 agrees at 8 bases. The CDR3 runs to 17 residues. Trimming took 3 bases from V and 1 from J; bases not matched to a gene: 11. Per the germline V gene, CDR1 is SGHDN and CDR2 is FVKESK. The CDR3 DNA follows: TGTGCCAGCAGCCACGCAATACCGGGACAGGATTCCTACGAGCAGTACTTC. Amino acids: CASSHAIPGQDSYEQYF.

The chain couples TRBV4-1 to TRBJ1-4; D is undetermined. The CDR3 is 14 residues long. Trimming cost V 4 bases and J 2 bases, with 8 bases left between them. The germline V gene has CDR1 MGHRA and CDR2 YSYEKL. The CDR3 region is CASSRRATNEKLFF. The CDR3 DNA is TGCGCCAGCAGCCGAAGGGCGACTAATGAAAAACTGTTTTTT.

This sequence joins TRBV18 and TRBJ2-7; the match to TRBD2 covers 8 bases. Trimming at V came to 6 bases and at J to 2 bases, leaving 6 bases not matched to a gene. The CDR3 sequence is 14 residues long. Per the germline V gene, CDR1 is KGHSH and CDR2 is LQKENI. The CDR3, as DNA: TGTGCCAGCTCTACGGGAGGGCCAGCCTACGAGCAGTACTTC. Translated, it gives CASSTGGPAYEQYF. The whole variable domain, filled in from reference TRBV18 and TRBJ2-7, reads NAGVMQNPRHLVRRRGQEARLRCSPMKGHSHVYWYRQLPEEGLKFMVYLQKENIIDESGMPKERFSAEFPKEGPSILRIQQVVRGDSAAYFCASSTGGPAYEQYFGPGTRLTVT.

This chain connects TRBV6-1 to TRBJ2-7; D gene uncertain. V lost 10 bases and J 4 bases, leaving 17 bases between the germline ends. Germline CDR1 is MNHNS and CDR2 is SASEGT. The length of the CDR3 is 13 residues. DNA for the CDR3: TGTGCCACCATCCCGAGGTTGAGTTACGAGCAGTACTTC. It translates to CATIPRLSYEQYF.

The chain combines TRBV7-9 with TRBJ2-3; D remains unclear. CDR1 is SEHNR and CDR2 is FQNEAQ in the germline V gene (reference sequence). Between the trimmed V and J ends, which lost 5 bases and 4 bases, there was a span of 13 bases. The CDR3 contains 14 residues. The CDR3 nucleotides read TGTGCCAGCAGCCAGATCTCTCGAGCAGATACGCAGTATTTT. Translation: CASSQISRADTQYF.

V gene TRBV23-1 combines with J gene TRBJ1-1, with TRBD1 matching 7 bases. TRBV23-1 is assigned to the ORF class and has an uncertain function. V was clipped by 7 bases and J by 3 bases; unmatched bases: 17. The CDR3 contains 17 residues. The DNA of the CDR3 is TGCGCCAGCACCTCGGGAGGGGGCGGTAGGTTGGACACTGAAGCTTTCTTT. Translation: CASTSGGGGRLDTEAFF.

This chain uses TRBV16 with TRBJ2-5, with D tentatively TRBD2 (6 bases). The length of the CDR3 is 14 residues. CDR1 is KGHSY and CDR2 is FQNENV in the germline V gene. The V end lost 4 bases, the J end lost 4 bases, and 13 bases lay between the germline ends. The CDR3 DNA reads TGTGCCAGCAGCCTCGTCGGGGGAGGAGAGACCCAGTACTTC. This codes for CASSLVGGGETQYF.

V gene TRBV11-2 combines with J gene TRBJ2-7, with D possibly TRBD1 on 6 matching bases. Per germline, CDR1 SGHAT and CDR2 FQNNGV. V was cut by 6 bases and J by 2 bases, with 14 bases left in between. The CDR3 has 14 residues. The CDR3 here is CASRVRGSTYEQYF. In nucleotides, the CDR3 is TGTGCCAGCAGGGTTAGGGGGTCTACCTACGAGCAGTACTTC.

The rearrangement links TRBV5-1 to TRBJ2-5, with D uncertain. Germline CDR1 is SGHRS and CDR2 is YFSETQ. The CDR3 has 16 amino acids. V lost 2 bases and J lost 5, with 19 bases in between. The CDR3 nucleotides read TGCGCCAGCAGCTTACCAGTTCATGGGGATTGGGAGACCCAGTACTTC. It codes for CASSLPVHGDWETQYF.

The rearrangement links TRBV28 to TRBJ2-7; D not certain. Trimming shortened V by 6 bases and J by 0 bases, and 12 bases separated the two germline ends. This CDR3 region has 14 residues. The germline V gene has CDR1 MDHEN and CDR2 SYDVKM. CDR3 region: CASSESGRSYEQYF. Written as DNA, the CDR3 is TGTGCCAGCAGCGAGTCAGGACGCTCCTACGAGCAGTACTTC.

In DNA, the CDR3 is TGCGCCAGCAGCTTTTGGGGAACTAGTACCTACAATGAGCAGTTCTTC. Translating it yields CASSFWGTSTYNEQFF. The genes are TRBV5-1 and TRBJ2-1; tentatively, D is TRBD2 (5 bases). Per the germline V gene, CDR1 is SGHRS and CDR2 is YFSETQ. The CDR3 runs to 16 residues. Trimming took 2 bases from V and 2 from J, leaving 14 bases between them.

This sequence joins TRBV27 and TRBJ2-1, with 10 bases matching TRBD2. The CDR3 has 16 residues. Germline V gene lookup returns CDR1 MNHEY and CDR2 SMNVEV (reference sequence). V trimming: 6 bases; J trimming: 4 bases; junction bases outside the gene matches: 9. The CDR3 DNA reads TGTGCCAGCAGCGAAAGACTAGCGGGTGGTTACAATGAGCAGTTCTTC. Its protein is CASSERLAGGYNEQFF.

The chain is built from TRBV4-1 and TRBJ2-2; D might be TRBD2 (5 bases). The CDR3 is 13 residues long. The germline V gene encodes CDR1 MGHRA and CDR2 YSYEKL. Trimming stripped 4 bases from V and 3 bases from J, with 6 bases between. DNA for the CDR3: TGCGCCAGCAGCCTGGAGGACACCGGGGAGCTGTTTTTT. Encoded protein: CASSLEDTGELFF.

The rearrangement links TRBV7-9 to TRBJ1-2, with TRBD1 as a possible D gene (5 bases). Germline CDR1 SEHNR, CDR2 FQNEAQ (reference sequence). This CDR3 region has 15 residues. The V end was cut by 5 bases, the J end by 0 bases, with 13 bases between. The CDR3 coding sequence is TGTGCCAGCAGCCCGGCGGGACTCTCTAACTATGGCTACACCTTC. This codes for CASSPAGLSNYGYTF.

This clone has just one count. The V gene is TRBV7-9, the J gene TRBJ2-2, with TRBD2 matching over 8 bases. The CDR3 is 15 amino acids. The trim removed 0 bases at V and 7 bases at J, leaving 4 bases unmatched. Germline V lookup: CDR1 SEHNR, CDR2 FQNEAQ (reference sequence). CDR3 in DNA: TGTGCCAGCAGCTTAGCGCGGGAGGCGGGCGGGGAGCTGTTTTTT. It encodes CASSLAREAGGELFF.

The chain joins TRBV10-3 to TRBJ1-3; D is uncertain. Germline lookup yields CDR1 ENHRY and CDR2 SYGVKD. The CDR3 runs to 16 residues. Trimming shortened V by 4 bases and J by 0 bases, and 13 bases separated the two germline ends. In DNA, the CDR3 is TGTGCCATCAGTGTATGGGAGCCTCTCTCTGGAAACACCATATATTTT. This codes for CAISVWEPLSGNTIYF.

The J gene is TRBJ2-7, the V gene TRBV27; the D gene could be TRBD1 or TRBD2 (7 bases each). The germline CDR1 and CDR2 sequences are MNHEY and SMNVEV (reference sequence). Trimming removed 6 bases at V and 5 bases at J, with 20 bases between. The CDR3 loop spans 15 amino acids. The CDR3 DNA reads as TGTGCCAGCAGAAGAGGGCAGGGGGGGTCGAACGAGCAGTACTTC. It translates to CASRRGQGGSNEQYF.